This T cell receptor (beta chain) came from a study of blood T cell repertoires in COVID-19. Per the authors' pipeline: Amplifying reference gene primers gave estimates of nucleated cell counts. The table came from immunoSEQ multiplex PCR; TCRdb's copy has only in-frame clones and leaves some out. The V and J calls and clone size come from that table; D and trimming were worked out from the DNA. The sample lists a few hundred thousand clones; about four fifths were seen once. CDR3 length equals 15 residues. The J segment lost 4 bases and the V segment lost 6 bases, leaving 7 bases of the junction unmatched. Germline V CDR1 and CDR2: MNHEY, SMNVEV (reference sequence). Cohorts were determined from participant-reported clinical history.

The sequence derives from a woman aged 40-49 years with acute COVID-19. This sequence joins TRBV27 and TRBJ2-1; TRBD2 aligns across 9 bases. The sequencing input was PBMCs or T cells enriched from blood (not recorded which). Here the CDR3 reads CASSPASGMYNEQFF. CDR3 sequence (DNA): TGTGCCAGCAGCCCGGCTAGCGGGATGTACAATGAGCAGTTCTTC.